These T cell receptor beta chains were read from a single sample in a study of T cell responses to AZD1222 COVID-19 vaccine. Libraries were prepared by immunoSEQ multiplex PCR; TCRdb keeps only in-frame clonotypes and omits some of them. In the table there are 150,000 to 200,000 clones, about 87% of which are singletons. Sequencing used peripheral blood, obtained 28 days after the second dose of the MenACWY control vaccine. All receptors derive from an adult who received the MenACWY meningococcal vaccine as a control. Each CDR3 is given with its conserved first and last residue. D genes are given only for firm matches. Expanded clones get a size class; other rows say once, few or many, or leave the size out.

v_gene: TRBV28
j_gene: TRBJ2-7
abundance: once
d_gene: .
CDR3nt: TGTGCCAGCAGTTTAGGGACGGTTTACGAGCAGTACTTC
CDR3aa: CASSLGTVYEQYF

v_gene: TRBV30
j_gene: TRBJ1-5
abundance: .
d_gene: .
CDR3nt: TGTGCCTGGAGTGTACGTAGGGGTCGGGGCAATCAGCCCCAGCATTTT
CDR3aa: CAWSVRRGRGNQPQHF

v_gene: TRBV25-1
j_gene: TRBJ2-7
abundance: once
d_gene: TRBD2
CDR3nt: TGTGCCAGCAGTGGCCTGGGAGGGCTAGAGCAGTACTTC
CDR3aa: CASSGLGGLEQYF

v_gene: TRBV19
j_gene: TRBJ1-1
abundance: .
d_gene: TRBD1
CDR3nt: TGTGCCAGTAGTTCCCGGACAGGGGCCTCACACACTGAAGCTTTCTTT
CDR3aa: CASSSRTGASHTEAFF

v_gene: TRBV15
j_gene: TRBJ2-5
abundance: .
d_gene: .
CDR3nt: TGTGCCACCAGAGGGCCGGGCCTCGGCGGGGAGACCCAGTACTTC
CDR3aa: CATRGPGLGGETQYF

v_gene: TRBV18
j_gene: TRBJ1-2
abundance: .
d_gene: TRBD1
CDR3nt: TGTGCCAGCTCACCACCTCCGGACAGGGAAGGCTACACCTTC
CDR3aa: CASSPPPDREGYTF

v_gene: TRBV12-3/TRBV12-4
j_gene: TRBJ1-2
abundance: .
d_gene: .
CDR3nt: TGTGCCAGCAGTATACGGACGGGCGGCTACACCTTC
CDR3aa: CASSIRTGGYTF

v_gene: TRBV10-1
j_gene: TRBJ1-2
abundance: .
d_gene: .
CDR3nt: TGCGCCAGCAGTTCAGCTATATCCTATGGCTACACCTTC
CDR3aa: CASSSAISYGYTF

v_gene: TRBV7-3
j_gene: TRBJ2-5
abundance: .
d_gene: .
CDR3nt: TGTGCCAGCAGCTTATTCTCCGATGGCAGGGAGACCCAGTACTTC
CDR3aa: CASSLFSDGRETQYF

v_gene: TRBV6-2/TRBV6-3
j_gene: TRBJ2-6
abundance: .
d_gene: .
CDR3nt: TGTGCCAGCACCCCCCTTGACGGGCCCTCTGGGGCCAACGTCCTGACTTTC
CDR3aa: CASTPLDGPSGANVLTF

v_gene: TRBV28
j_gene: TRBJ1-4
abundance: few
d_gene: .
CDR3nt: TGTGCCAGCAGCCCCGGGGGCGCGGACTCCGAAAAACTGTTTTTT
CDR3aa: CASSPGGADSEKLFF

v_gene: TRBV5-5
j_gene: TRBJ1-1
abundance: .
d_gene: .
CDR3nt: TGTGCCAGCAGCTTGCTCCCAGAGACTGAAGCTTTCTTT
CDR3aa: CASSLLPETEAFF

v_gene: TRBV5-1
j_gene: TRBJ2-1
abundance: .
d_gene: .
CDR3nt: TGCGCCAGCAGCCCGAGGGCTAGCCCCTCCCTCGAGCAGTTCTTC
CDR3aa: CASSPRASPSLEQFF

v_gene: TRBV28
j_gene: TRBJ2-7
abundance: .
d_gene: .
CDR3nt: TGTGCCAGCAGCGGAGGGGGCCTCCCCTACGAGCAGTACTTC
CDR3aa: CASSGGGLPYEQYF

v_gene: TRBV6-2/TRBV6-3
j_gene: TRBJ2-7
abundance: .
d_gene: .
CDR3nt: TGTGCCAGCAGTTACGAGGGCTCAAGCCTCTACGAGCAGTACTTC
CDR3aa: CASSYEGSSLYEQYF

v_gene: TRBV7-3
j_gene: TRBJ2-6
abundance: .
d_gene: .
CDR3nt: TGTGCCAGCAGCCTCGACATTTCTGGGGCCAACGTCCTGACTTTC
CDR3aa: CASSLDISGANVLTF

v_gene: TRBV19
j_gene: TRBJ2-6
abundance: .
d_gene: .
CDR3nt: TGTGCCAGTACCATTGGGGGGATCCGCTCTGGGGCCAACGTCCTGACTTTC
CDR3aa: CASTIGGIRSGANVLTF

v_gene: TRBV7-2
j_gene: TRBJ2-7
abundance: few
d_gene: .
CDR3nt: TGTGCCAGCAGCACCTCTAACGAGCAGTACTTC
CDR3aa: CASSTSNEQYF

v_gene: TRBV28
j_gene: TRBJ1-2
abundance: .
d_gene: TRBD1
CDR3nt: TGTGCCAGCAGTTCCCCGTCAGGGGGAAACTATGGCTACACCTTC
CDR3aa: CASSSPSGGNYGYTF

v_gene: TRBV10-3
j_gene: TRBJ2-1
abundance: .
d_gene: TRBD2
CDR3nt: TGTGCCATCAGTGGGGCGGTAGCGGGAGCGGACAATGAGCAGTTCTTC
CDR3aa: CAISGAVAGADNEQFF

v_gene: TRBV11-2
j_gene: TRBJ2-3
abundance: once
d_gene: .
CDR3nt: TGTGCCAGCAGCTTAGTAGACTACGAGGCGCAGTATTTT
CDR3aa: CASSLVDYEAQYF

v_gene: TRBV5-4
j_gene: TRBJ1-6
abundance: .
d_gene: TRBD1
CDR3nt: TGTGCCAGCAGCTCGGGCTCCGGGACAGGGAGGTATAATTCACCCCTCCACTTT
CDR3aa: CASSSGSGTGRYNSPLHF

v_gene: TRBV3-1/TRBV3-2
j_gene: TRBJ1-2
abundance: .
d_gene: .
CDR3nt: TGTGCCAGCAGCCCGCCCTTTTCCTTC
CDR3aa: CASSPPFSF

v_gene: TRBV28
j_gene: TRBJ2-7
abundance: .
d_gene: .
CDR3nt: TGTGCCAGCAGTGCGGGGCTGAAGTACGAGCAGTACTTC
CDR3aa: CASSAGLKYEQYF

v_gene: TRBV6-5
j_gene: TRBJ1-2
abundance: once
d_gene: .
CDR3nt: TGTGCCAGCAGTTACGACGGAGGGCCTTATGGCTACACCTTC
CDR3aa: CASSYDGGPYGYTF

v_gene: TRBV11-2
j_gene: TRBJ2-7
abundance: .
d_gene: .
CDR3nt: TGTGCCAGCAGCCCGGACCGCGACCGCTGGTACGAGCAGTACTTC
CDR3aa: CASSPDRDRWYEQYF

v_gene: TRBV6-5
j_gene: TRBJ2-5
abundance: .
d_gene: .
CDR3nt: TGTGCCAGCAGTTCAGCCAGGGGCTCGGTGACCCAGTACTTC
CDR3aa: CASSSARGSVTQYF

v_gene: TRBV6-5
j_gene: TRBJ2-4
abundance: .
d_gene: TRBD2
CDR3nt: TGTGCCAGCAGTTACGGCGGGGGGCATCAGGGCATTCAGTACTTC
CDR3aa: CASSYGGGHQGIQYF

v_gene: TRBV19
j_gene: TRBJ2-3
abundance: .
d_gene: .
CDR3nt: TGTGCCAGTAGTATAAGGCTAGACACAGATACGCAGTATTTT
CDR3aa: CASSIRLDTDTQYF

v_gene: TRBV3-1/TRBV3-2
j_gene: TRBJ2-5
abundance: .
d_gene: .
CDR3nt: TGTGCCAGCAGCCAAGTCCCGGGAGCCCAAGAGACCCAGTACTTC
CDR3aa: CASSQVPGAQETQYF

v_gene: TRBV13
j_gene: TRBJ1-2
abundance: .
d_gene: TRBD1
CDR3nt: TGTGCCAGCAGCTCATCCCGGGACAGCTATGGCTACACCTTC
CDR3aa: CASSSSRDSYGYTF

v_gene: TRBV18
j_gene: TRBJ1-3
abundance: .
d_gene: TRBD1
CDR3nt: TGTGCCAGCTCACCGGACAGGGTGGTTAGAAACACCATATATTTT
CDR3aa: CASSPDRVVRNTIYF

v_gene: TRBV7-9
j_gene: TRBJ2-7
abundance: .
d_gene: .
CDR3nt: TGTGCCAGCAGGACGGACGGTGTCTACGAGCAGTACTTC
CDR3aa: CASRTDGVYEQYF

v_gene: TRBV6-2/TRBV6-3
j_gene: TRBJ2-6
abundance: .
d_gene: .
CDR3nt: TGTGCCAGCAGCCCTAGGGTGACAGGCGTTTCTGGGGCCAACGTCCTGACTTTC
CDR3aa: CASSPRVTGVSGANVLTF

v_gene: TRBV7-2
j_gene: TRBJ2-5
abundance: .
d_gene: .
CDR3nt: TGTGCCAGCAGCTACCAGGCAGCCCAAGAGACCCAGTACTTC
CDR3aa: CASSYQAAQETQYF

v_gene: TRBV10-2
j_gene: TRBJ2-7
abundance: .
d_gene: .
CDR3nt: TGCGCCAGCAGCAGACAGAAAGCCTACGAGCAGTACTTC
CDR3aa: CASSRQKAYEQYF

v_gene: TRBV28
j_gene: TRBJ1-2
abundance: .
d_gene: .
CDR3nt: TGTGCCAGCAGTTCGAGGACCCCAGCTAACTATGGCTACACCTTC
CDR3aa: CASSSRTPANYGYTF

v_gene: TRBV6-5
j_gene: TRBJ2-1
abundance: .
d_gene: .
CDR3nt: TGTGCCAGCAGTTATGCGCGGGTCTACAATGAGCAGTTCTTC
CDR3aa: CASSYARVYNEQFF

v_gene: TRBV6-5
j_gene: TRBJ2-3
abundance: .
d_gene: TRBD1
CDR3nt: TGTGCCAGCGGTCTGGGACAGGGGGTATCCCAGCAGTATTTT
CDR3aa: CASGLGQGVSQQYF

v_gene: TRBV5-4
j_gene: TRBJ2-5
abundance: .
d_gene: TRBD2
CDR3nt: TGTGCCAGCAGTTACCTAGCGGGAGCAGGGCAAGAGACCCAGTACTTC
CDR3aa: CASSYLAGAGQETQYF

v_gene: TRBV12-3/TRBV12-4
j_gene: TRBJ1-3
abundance: .
d_gene: .
CDR3nt: TGTGCCAGCAGTTTAGGAGGGGCAAGCACCATATATTTT
CDR3aa: CASSLGGASTIYF

v_gene: TRBV11-2
j_gene: TRBJ2-5
abundance: .
d_gene: .
CDR3nt: TGTGCCAGCAGCTCTGGGATCACTCCGGGGACCCAGTACTTC
CDR3aa: CASSSGITPGTQYF

v_gene: TRBV5-5
j_gene: TRBJ1-5
abundance: .
d_gene: TRBD1
CDR3nt: TGTGCCAGCAGCTTGCAGGGGGCGGAAGGCAATCAGCCCCAGCATTTT
CDR3aa: CASSLQGAEGNQPQHF

v_gene: TRBV27
j_gene: TRBJ1-1
abundance: .
d_gene: .
CDR3nt: TGTGCCAGCAGTTATCGCCCGGGATGGAACTTAGCTTTCTTT
CDR3aa: CASSYRPGWNLAFF

v_gene: TRBV7-2
j_gene: TRBJ1-5
abundance: .
d_gene: .
CDR3nt: TGTGCCAGCAGCTTTACAGGGCCCAATCAGCCCCAGCATTTT
CDR3aa: CASSFTGPNQPQHF

v_gene: TRBV28
j_gene: TRBJ2-7
abundance: .
d_gene: .
CDR3nt: TGTGCCAGCAGGCTGACGGGGGAGCAGTACTTC
CDR3aa: CASRLTGEQYF

v_gene: TRBV19
j_gene: TRBJ2-7
abundance: .
d_gene: .
CDR3nt: TGTGCCAGTAGTAACAGCGACTCCTACGAGCAGTACTTC
CDR3aa: CASSNSDSYEQYF